This T cell receptor beta chain appears in the sequencing data of a study of shared clonotypes between healthy human individuals. This CDR3 has 13 amino acids. CDR1 and CDR2 from the germline V gene are MNHEY and SMNVEV (reference sequence). The assay was immunoSEQ multiplex PCR, and TCRdb's table has in-frame clones only and misses some. This sample has 450,000 to 700,000 clones, with 95% to 96% found just once. General study findings and limits: In contrast to clonotypes shared by all four donors, non-shared clonotypes had lower generation probabilities.

As concerns this clone: The target antigen is unknown.

Cells designated naive CD8 were CD45RO-negative and were positively selected for CCR7, with terminally differentiated effector memory CD45RA+ cells excluded. Source material: naive CD8+ T cells sorted from blood. The receptor was isolated from a woman aged 25 to 39 in good health. The V call is TRBV27, the J call TRBJ2-5; D uncertain. The J call could be wrong; TRBJ2-7 is a better fit for the DNA end. This CDR3 reads CASSLGPLYEQYF. The CDR3, as DNA: TGTGCCAGCAGTTTAGGTCCCTTATACGAGCAGTACTTC.